A selection of T cell receptor beta chains follows, all from one sample in a study of OX40 agonist ivuxolimab in advanced cancers. The assay was immunoSEQ multiplex PCR, and TCRdb's table has in-frame clones only and misses some. The sample has about 61,000 clones, approximately 90% seen once. Sequencing used CD4+ or CD8+ T cells sorted from blood, obtained in a trial of the OX40 agonist ivuxolimab. The receptors were gathered from an adult with an advanced solid tumor such as melanoma, head and neck, liver or kidney cancer. Each CDR3 is given with its conserved first and last residue. The order of the fields is J gene, V gene, D gene, clone size, CDR3 DNA, CDR3 protein. The D gene is left open where the match is weak. Not all rows give a size; the values are once, few, many and, for expanded clones, a class.

J gene: TRBJ2-3
V gene: TRBV13
D gene: NA
clone size: few
CDR3 DNA: TGTGCCAGCAGCTTAGTGGGACTTAACACAGATACGCAGTATTTT
CDR3 protein: CASSLVGLNTDTQYF

J gene: TRBJ1-6
V gene: TRBV4-2
D gene: NA
clone size: NA
CDR3 DNA: TGTGCCAGCAGCCAAGATGGTCAGGGAATAACACTGCTCCACTTT
CDR3 protein: CASSQDGQGITLLHF

J gene: TRBJ1-5
V gene: TRBV5-1
D gene: NA
clone size: NA
CDR3 DNA: TGCGCCAGCAGCGTCACTACAGGGATAGAGTCTCAGCCCCAGCATTTT
CDR3 protein: CASSVTTGIESQPQHF

J gene: TRBJ2-3
V gene: TRBV14
D gene: TRBD2
clone size: NA
CDR3 DNA: TGTGCCAGCAGCCAAATTTCTAGCGGGGGAGACACAGATACGCAGTATTTT
CDR3 protein: CASSQISSGGDTDTQYF

J gene: TRBJ1-1
V gene: TRBV4-1
D gene: NA
clone size: NA
CDR3 DNA: TGCGCCAGCAGCCACCCACAGGGAGGAACTGAAGCTTTCTTT
CDR3 protein: CASSHPQGGTEAFF

J gene: TRBJ2-7
V gene: TRBV7-9
D gene: NA
clone size: NA
CDR3 DNA: TGTGCCAGCAGCCCTTCGAGGGACAACTACGAGCAGTACTTC
CDR3 protein: CASSPSRDNYEQYF

J gene: TRBJ2-1
V gene: TRBV9
D gene: TRBD2
clone size: NA
CDR3 DNA: TGTGCCAGCAGCGGACTAGCGCAGCAGTTCTTC
CDR3 protein: CASSGLAQQFF

J gene: TRBJ2-7
V gene: TRBV10-3
D gene: TRBD1
clone size: once
CDR3 DNA: TGTGCCATCAGTGGACGGGACAGGGATTACGAGCAGTACTTC
CDR3 protein: CAISGRDRDYEQYF

J gene: TRBJ1-5
V gene: TRBV6-6
D gene: TRBD1
clone size: few
CDR3 DNA: TGTGCCAGCAGTTACTCGACAGGGAAACAGCCCCAGCATTTT
CDR3 protein: CASSYSTGKQPQHF

J gene: TRBJ2-3
V gene: TRBV5-4
D gene: NA
clone size: once
CDR3 DNA: TGTGCCAGCAGCTTAAGTTCCTCTCCCACAGATACGCAGTATTTT
CDR3 protein: CASSLSSSPTDTQYF

J gene: TRBJ1-1
V gene: TRBV19
D gene: NA
clone size: NA
CDR3 DNA: TGTGCCAGTAGTACCAACGGACAGATGAACACTGAAGCTTTCTTT
CDR3 protein: CASSTNGQMNTEAFF